Shown below are 22 T cell receptor beta chains from a single sample sequenced in a study of neurological immune-mediated disorders. From the 5' RACE reads, TCRdb called clonotypes with MiXCR, one entry per CDR3 protein. The profile covers around 47,000 distinct CDR3 sequences, with about 13% appearing a single time and around 1.3% taken by the ten largest. Sequenced sample: PBMCs. These receptors came from a female donor in good health.

This clonotype showed up many times. V usage is TRBV12-3 or TRBV12-4 and J usage is TRBJ1-5, with TRBD1 matching 7 bases. The CDR3 contains 15 residues. V shed 5 bases, J shed 7 bases, and the junction held 11 bases outside the gene matches. CDR3 DNA: TGTGCCAGCAGTCCCAGGGGGGAAGCGGGCCAGCCCCAGCATTTT. Its translation is CASSPRGEAGQPQHF.

This clonotype was picked up many times. The rearrangement links TRBV25-1 to TRBJ2-3; D assignment may be TRBD1 or TRBD2 (5 bases each). In germline, CDR1 is MGHDK, CDR2 SYGVNS. The V and J ends lost 4 bases and 1 base respectively, with 24 bases between them. The CDR3 length is 19 residues. The CDR3 spells CASSASPGRGVLGTDTQYF. In nucleotides, the CDR3 is TGTGCCAGCAGTGCGTCTCCGGGACGAGGAGTTTTAGGCACAGATACGCAGTATTTT.

This clonotype was seen at least ten times. J is TRBJ2-1 and V is TRBV2, with D tentatively TRBD2 (6 bases). The CDR3 loop spans 13 amino acids. Germline CDR1 and CDR2: SNHLY and FYNNEI. The ends were cut back, 6 bases at V and 3 bases at J, with 9 bases in the middle. The CDR3: CASRGAGYNEQFF. CDR3 in DNA: TGTGCCAGCAGGGGAGCGGGCTACAATGAGCAGTTCTTC.

On this clonotype: Since a much larger clone is just one base distant, this may be a read error. The chain joins TRBV6-5 to TRBJ2-1, with TRBD2 matching over 9 bases. The CDR3 covers 13 residues. Germline V CDR1 and CDR2: MNHEY, SVGAGI. CDR3 DNA: TGTGTCAGCAGGTATAGCGGGAGAAATGAGCAGTTCTTC. It encodes CVSRYSGRNEQFF.

The chain uses TRBV5-4 and TRBJ2-5; 11 bases match TRBD1. With 3 bases clipped from V and 3 bases from J, the junction kept 4 bases outside the gene matches. This CDR3 comprises 15 residues. CDR1 is SGHNT and CDR2 is YYREEE in the germline V gene (reference sequence). CDR3 amino acids: CASSSDRGLKETQYF. The CDR3 coding sequence is TGTGCCAGCAGCTCGGACAGGGGGCTTAAAGAGACCCAGTACTTC.

This clonotype appeared many times. This chain uses TRBV7-2 with TRBJ1-4; 8 nucleotides match TRBD1. The germline V gene has CDR1 SGHTA and CDR2 FQGNSA. CDR3 size: 15 residues. The V gene end was trimmed by 2 bases and the J gene end by 8 bases; junction bases not matched to a gene: 7. CDR3 amino acids: CASSLTRTGREKLFF. DNA for the CDR3: TGTGCCAGCAGCTTAACGCGGACAGGGAGAGAAAAACTGTTTTTT.

This clonotype was observed at least ten times. The chain uses TRBV6-2 or TRBV6-3 and TRBJ2-7, with TRBD1 matching 8 bases. This CDR3 contains 14 residues. J gave up 4 bases and V 5 bases, and 7 bases lay outside the gene matches. Germline CDR1 reads MNHEY; CDR2 reads SVGEGT. CDR3 sequence (DNA): TGTGCCAGCAGTCCAGGGGGCATTCTGTACGAGCAGTACTTC. Translated, it gives CASSPGGILYEQYF.

In this sample, this clonotype turned up many times. V and J are TRBV12-3 or TRBV12-4 and TRBJ1-5; weak D call: TRBD1 (5 bases). This CDR3 region has 19 residues. The germline V and J ends were trimmed by 5 bases and 0 bases, with 23 bases remaining between them. The CDR3 reads CASSNPGRGNPFSNQPQHF. The CDR3 nucleotides read TGTGCCAGCAGTAATCCGGGACGCGGGAACCCCTTTAGCAATCAGCCCCAGCATTTT.

There are many counts of this clonotype. The chain uses TRBV4-2 and TRBJ1-1, with D uncertain. The CDR3 spans 14 residues. V lost 0 bases to trimming and J lost 3 bases, with 8 bases between them. In germline, CDR1 is LGHNA, CDR2 YNFKEQ. CDR3 protein: CASSQDVADTEAFF. The CDR3 DNA follows: TGTGCCAGCAGCCAAGATGTGGCAGACACTGAAGCTTTCTTT.

This clonotype is medium-sized. The chain uses TRBV20-1 and TRBJ1-5, with D tentatively TRBD1 (5 bases). Germline lookup yields CDR1 DFQATT and CDR2 SNEGSKA (reference sequence). This CDR3 is built from 15 residues. The V end lost 0 bases, the J end lost 6 bases, and 15 bases lay between the germline ends. CDR3 region: CSARDQDRGTQPQHF. Written as DNA, the CDR3 is TGCAGTGCTAGAGATCAGGACCGGGGGACTCAGCCCCAGCATTTT.

At least ten counts were recorded for this clonotype. The genes are TRBV7-9 and TRBJ1-3; the D gene is possibly TRBD1 (5 bases). This CDR3 has 15 residues. Trimming pared 5 bases from V and 1 base from J, leaving 12 bases between. Germline CDR1 and CDR2: SEHNR and FQNEAQ (reference sequence). CDR3 in amino acids: CASSPDSKSGNTIYF. CDR3 in DNA: TGTGCCAGCAGCCCAGACAGTAAATCTGGAAACACCATATATTTT.

This clonotype was counted at least ten times. V and J are TRBV7-9 and TRBJ2-7, with D hard to call. The CDR3 spans 12 residues. Germline loops: CDR1 SEHNR, CDR2 FQNEAQ (reference sequence). V lost 7 bases to trimming and J lost 9 bases, with 16 bases between them. Written as DNA, the CDR3 is TGTGCCAGCACCCTCGAGGAAGGGCGGCAGTACTTC. Encoded protein: CASTLEEGRQYF.

In this sample, this clonotype turned up many times. The gene calls are TRBV28 and TRBJ2-2, with a tentative D call TRBD2 (6 bases). V lost 3 bases and J lost 1, with 6 bases in between. CDR1 is MDHEN, CDR2 SYDVKM, per germline. There are 14 residues in the CDR3. The CDR3 reads CASSLGGNTGELFF. The DNA for the CDR3 is TGTGCCAGCAGTTTGGGAGGGAACACCGGGGAGCTGTTTTTT.

This clonotype occurred many times. The chain joins TRBV20-1 to TRBJ2-7, with a possible D match to TRBD1 (6 bases). This CDR3 is 12 amino acids long. Trimming shortened V by 2 bases and J by 7 bases, and 12 bases separated the two germline ends. CDR1 is DFQATT, CDR2 SNEGSKA, per germline (reference sequence). The CDR3, as DNA: TGCAGTGCTAGACCCACAGGGCGTGAGCAGTACTTC. Its translation: CSARPTGREQYF.

V usage is TRBV5-1 and J usage is TRBJ1-6, with 9 bases identical to TRBD1. There are 19 residues in the CDR3. Germline lookup yields CDR1 SGHRS and CDR2 YFSETQ. J gave up 19 bases and V 0 bases, and 26 bases lay outside the gene matches. This CDR3 reads CASSLVGTGKLFADSPIHF. The CDR3 nucleotides read TGCGCCAGCAGCTTGGTTGGGACAGGGAAATTGTTTGCGGATTCACCCATTCACTTT.

This clonotype was detected ten times or more. The chain is built from TRBV9 and TRBJ2-3; 11 nucleotides align to TRBD2. The V gene's germline CDR1 is SGDLS and CDR2 YYNGEE. The length of the CDR3 is 15 residues. J gave up 3 bases and V 5 bases, and 5 bases lay outside the gene matches. CDR3 residues: CASRISGGATDTQYF. The CDR3 DNA sequence: TGTGCCAGCAGGATTAGCGGGGGGGCTACAGATACGCAGTATTTT.

This clonotype has a count of ten or more. The rearrangement uses TRBV20-1 and TRBJ1-4; possibly TRBD1 for D (6 bases). The CDR3 totals 15 residues. Per the germline V gene, CDR1 is DFQATT and CDR2 is SNEGSKA (reference sequence). Trimming shortened V by 1 base and J by 8 bases, and 17 bases separated the two germline ends. CDR3 loop: CSARVPSGAGEKLFF. The CDR3 DNA reads as TGCAGTGCTAGAGTTCCCTCAGGGGCTGGGGAAAAACTGTTTTTT.

This clonotype was recorded at least ten times. V gene TRBV18 combines with J gene TRBJ2-6; 9 bases are shared with TRBD1. CDR3 length equals 18 residues. Germline values: CDR1 KGHSH, CDR2 LQKENI. With V trimmed by 5 bases and J by 2 bases, 10 bases remained unmatched. The DNA of the CDR3 is TGTGCCAGCTCAAGACGGACAGGGGCGGAAACTGGGGCCAACGTCCTGACTTTC. Protein: CASSRRTGAETGANVLTF.

The genes are TRBV28 and TRBJ1-1; a weak D match, TRBD1 (5 bases). Per the germline V gene, CDR1 is MDHEN and CDR2 is SYDVKM. This CDR3 is built from 15 residues. Trimming pared 5 bases from V and 7 bases from J, leaving 20 bases between. CDR3 sequence (DNA): TGTGCCAGCAGTGGGGGTTGGGGGTTCATGAGTGAAGCTTTCTTT. Its protein product is CASSGGWGFMSEAFF.

This clonotype has at least ten counts. The J gene is TRBJ1-2, the V gene TRBV14, with unresolved D. Germline CDR1 reads SGHDN; CDR2 reads FVKESK. The CDR3 sequence is 15 residues long. Trimming removed 5 bases at V and 5 bases at J, with 18 bases between. The CDR3 is CASSAQDGRNYGYTF. Written as DNA, the CDR3 is TGTGCCAGCAGCGCCCAGGACGGACGGAATTATGGCTACACCTTC.

In this sample, this clonotype turned up many times. The chain recombines TRBV20-1 with TRBJ2-5, with a possible D match to TRBD2 (5 bases). This CDR3 spans 14 amino acids. V was cut by 0 bases and J by 5 bases, with 13 bases left in between. The germline V gene has CDR1 DFQATT and CDR2 SNEGSKA (reference sequence). The CDR3: CSARDPSSWETQYF. In nucleotides, the CDR3 is TGCAGTGCTAGAGATCCTTCTAGCTGGGAGACCCAGTACTTC.

This clonotype was detected many times. This sequence joins TRBV9 and TRBJ2-3; weak D call: TRBD2 (6 bases). Germline assignment: CDR1 SGDLS and CDR2 YYNGEE. The CDR3 runs to 15 residues. Trimming left V 0 bases short and J 5 bases short, with 13 bases between. This chain's CDR3 is CASSVESQRVDTQYF. The DNA for the CDR3 is TGTGCCAGCAGCGTAGAAAGCCAGCGGGTAGATACGCAGTATTTT.